These T cell receptor beta chains were read from a single sample in a study of cytomegalovirus exposure and HLA in healthy donors. Profiling relied on immunoSEQ multiplex PCR, and the TCRdb table lists in-frame clones only, not all of them. The table records 150,000 to 190,000 clones, around 72% of them present only once. The material sequenced was PBMCs. The receptors here all came from a man younger than 30 in good health and CMV-seronegative. The CDR3 runs from the conserved cysteine through the conserved F or W. D genes are given only for firm matches. Clone size is stated in some rows and not others, as once, few, many or a class when expanded.

TRBJ1-5 | NA | TRBV27 | NA | TGTGCCAGCAGTTTAGCGGCTAGCAATCAGCCCCAGCATTTT | CASSLAASNQPQHF
TRBJ1-1 | NA | TRBV19 | NA | TGTGCCAGTAGTCCACTGTCCGTGAACACTGAAGCTTTCTTT | CASSPLSVNTEAFF
TRBJ2-1 | few | TRBV25-1 | TRBD1 | TGTGCCAGCAGTGACCCCGGGACAGGGAATGAGCAGTTCTTC | CASSDPGTGNEQFF
TRBJ2-7 | NA | TRBV5-4 | TRBD2 | TGTGCCAGCAGCTTGTCCCTAGCGGGAGTGTACGAGCAGTACTTC | CASSLSLAGVYEQYF
TRBJ2-1 | NA | TRBV27 | NA | TGTGCCAGCAGCCCAAACGGACTTGACCCCTGGGGGCAGTTCTTC | CASSPNGLDPWGQFF
TRBJ1-2 | NA | TRBV10-2 | NA | TGCGCCAGCAGTGACTCCAGGGTTAACTATGGCTACACCTTC | CASSDSRVNYGYTF
TRBJ2-1 | NA | TRBV29-1 | NA | TGCAGCGTTGAACACAACGAGCAGTTCTTC | CSVEHNEQFF
TRBJ2-7 | NA | TRBV7-2 | TRBD1 | TGTGCCAGCAGGGCGACAGGGGCCCACGAGCAGTACTTC | CASRATGAHEQYF
TRBJ2-3 | NA | TRBV30 | NA | TGTGCCTGGAGTGTACGACGGGACAACACAGATACGCAGTATTTT | CAWSVRRDNTDTQYF
TRBJ2-2 | NA | TRBV6-5 | NA | TGTGCCAGCAGTTACCGGGTCGTCGGGGAGCTGTTTTTT | CASSYRVVGELFF
TRBJ1-2 | NA | TRBV2 | NA | TGTGCCAGCAGTGAAGCGGGGCGACTTGGGTATGGCTACACCTTC | CASSEAGRLGYGYTF
TRBJ2-3 | NA | TRBV7-2 | NA | TGTGCCAGCAGCTTAGGGGGAGAGGATACGCAGTATTTT | CASSLGGEDTQYF
TRBJ2-7 | once | TRBV27 | NA | TGTGCCAGCAGTTTAGGGCACACCTACGAGCAGTACTTC | CASSLGHTYEQYF
TRBJ1-3 | NA | TRBV4-1 | NA | TGCGCCAGCAGCCAAGAAGTATCGGGGTTGTCTGGAAACACCATATATTTT | CASSQEVSGLSGNTIYF
TRBJ1-5 | few | TRBV6-6 | NA | TGTGCCAGCAGTCCGACAGGTGATAGCAATCAGCCCCAGCATTTT | CASSPTGDSNQPQHF
TRBJ1-3 | NA | TRBV19 | TRBD1 | TGTGCCAGTAGGGACAGGGGACAGGCGAGAAACACCATATATTTT | CASRDRGQARNTIYF
TRBJ1-2 | few | TRBV10-3 | NA | TGTGCCATCAGTGTAGAAATCAACTATGGCTACACCTTC | CAISVEINYGYTF
TRBJ2-5 | few | TRBV5-1 | NA | TGCGCCAGCAGCTTGGCTGGCAGGGGGGAAGGAGAGACCCAGTACTTC | CASSLAGRGEGETQYF
TRBJ2-7 | once | TRBV7-6 | TRBD2 | TGTGCCAGCAGCCCAACCGGGGGGGGACATTACGAGCAGTACTTC | CASSPTGGGHYEQYF
TRBJ1-6 | NA | TRBV4-3 | NA | TGCGCCAGCAGCCAAGTCCTCGATTCACCCCTCCACTTT | CASSQVLDSPLHF
TRBJ2-7 | once | TRBV4-3 | NA | TGCGCCAGCAGCCAAGATACAGGCTTCACCTACGAGCAGTACTTC | CASSQDTGFTYEQYF
TRBJ2-1 | NA | TRBV27 | NA | TGTGCCAGCTGGAAACAGCCAAGCTCCTACAATGAGCAGTTCTTC | CASWKQPSSYNEQFF